The 12 T cell receptor beta chains in this list originate from one sample, sequenced in a study of Ad26.COV2.S vaccination and SARS-CoV-2 variants. As for treatment: 15 to 20 received Ad26.COV2.S at low or high dose, single or two shots; about five received placebo; per-sample allocation not given. It was on day 63 after the first vaccine or placebo injection that samples were taken. Clones were read by immunoSEQ multiplex PCR, and TCRdb kept only the in-frame ones, dropping some. The repertoire holds about 400,000 clones, with roughly 80% as singletons. Sample: peripheral blood, taken in a trial of Ad26.COV2.S vaccine versus placebo. The receptors were gathered from a person between 18 and 59 years old who received the Ad26.COV2.S COVID-19 vaccine or a placebo.

The rearrangement links TRBV19 to TRBJ2-7; D possibly corresponds to TRBD1 (6 bases). V was shortened by 5 bases and J by 3 bases, with 11 bases between the two germline ends. Germline CDR1 LNHDA, CDR2 SQIVND (reference sequence). The CDR3 is 13 residues long. CDR3 residues: CASSRGHSYEQYF. For the CDR3, the DNA is TGTGCCAGTAGTCGGGGACATAGCTACGAGCAGTACTTC.

V gene TRBV5-1 combines with J gene TRBJ2-7; D tentatively fits TRBD1 or TRBD2 (5 bases each). Trimming pared 4 bases from V and 0 bases from J, leaving 14 bases between. Per germline, CDR1 SGHRS and CDR2 YFSETQ. The CDR3 is 15 residues long. DNA of the CDR3: TGCGCCAGCAGCGGGAATGTCGGGGCCTCCTACGAGCAGTACTTC. Its translation is CASSGNVGASYEQYF.

With respect to this clone: The sample carries other DNA sequences with the same CDR3. The rearrangement links TRBV5-6 to TRBJ2-7; the D gene is possibly TRBD1 (5 bases). The CDR3 spans 12 residues. Looked up from germline, CDR1 is SGHDT and CDR2 is YYEEEE. V lost 2 bases to trimming and J lost 3 bases, with 6 bases between them. CDR3 sequence reads: CASSLRGYEQYF. The CDR3 DNA sequence: TGTGCCAGCAGCTTAAGGGGCTACGAGCAGTACTTC.

Turning to this clone: One end of the junction varies from germline; a read error may be responsible. The chain recombines TRBV4-3 with TRBJ2-5; 8 bases line up with TRBD2. Germline V lookup: CDR1 LGHNA, CDR2 YSLEER. This CDR3 is 15 amino acids long. The CDR3 coding sequence is TGCGCCAGTAGCCAAGGTGGGACTAGACAAGAGACCCAGTACTTC. Residues: CASSQGGTRQETQYF.

The chain employs TRBV27 and TRBJ2-7; TRBD2 might be the D (6 bases). The CDR3 is 16 amino acids. CDR1 and CDR2 from the germline V gene are MNHEY and SMNVEV (reference sequence). The V gene lost 6 bases and the J gene lost 0 bases, with 18 bases spanning the gap. The CDR3 reads CASRARGDGGSYEQYF. CDR3 DNA sequence: TGTGCCAGCAGGGCGCGCGGCGACGGGGGCTCCTACGAGCAGTACTTC.

V is TRBV30 and J is TRBJ2-5; unclear D gene. CDR1 is GTSNPN and CDR2 is SVGIG in the germline V gene (reference sequence). Deletions cut 2 bases from V and 5 bases from J, with 3 bases between. The CDR3 length is 10 residues. The CDR3 DNA follows: TGTGCCTGGAGTCGGGAGACCCAGTACTTC. Translating gives CAWSRETQYF. The full variable domain, in which reference TRBV30 and TRBJ2-5 provide the parts outside the CDR3, is SQTIHQWPATLVQPVGSPLSLECTVEGTSNPNLYWYRQAAGRGLQLLFYSVGIGQISSEVPQNLSASRPQDRQFILSSKKLLLSDSGFYLCAWSRETQYFGPGTRLLVL.

On this clone itself: Other DNA sequences within the sample encode an identical CDR3. CDR3 in amino acids: CASSVVGGGTYNEQFF. The CDR3 coding sequence is TGTGCCAGCAGCGTAGTTGGCGGGGGAACCTACAATGAGCAGTTCTTC. V is TRBV9 and J is TRBJ2-1; 7 bases are a match to TRBD2. Germline CDR1 SGDLS, CDR2 YYNGEE. V was pared by 0 bases and J by 2 bases, with 5 bases of the junction left unmatched. This CDR3 has 16 amino acids.

The sample holds a few counts of this clone. The J gene is TRBJ1-1, the V gene TRBV5-1, with TRBD1 matching 7 bases. The V gene end was trimmed by 4 bases and the J gene end by 1 base; junction bases not matched to a gene: 7. CDR1 and CDR2 from the germline V gene are SGHRS and YFSETQ. This CDR3 has 15 amino acids. The CDR3 loop is CASSTLGQSNTEAFF. In DNA, the CDR3 is TGCGCCAGCAGCACCTTGGGACAGTCGAACACTGAAGCTTTCTTT.

The chain carries TRBV19 and TRBJ2-2; the D is unclear. Germline V CDR1 and CDR2: LNHDA, SQIVND (reference sequence). The CDR3 extends over 14 amino acids. Trimming took off 3 bases at V and 1 base at J, with 6 bases between the two ends. The chain's CDR3 is CASSILENTGELFF. CDR3 DNA: TGTGCCAGTAGTATTCTGGAGAACACCGGGGAGCTGTTTTTT.

The chain recombines TRBV7-6 with TRBJ1-2; D is undetermined. Germline values: CDR1 SGHVS, CDR2 FNYEAQ. The CDR3 sequence is 15 residues long. Trimming cost V 1 base and J 2 bases, with 11 bases left between them. CDR3: CASSLGMWANYGYTF. CDR3 DNA sequence: TGTGCCAGCAGCTTAGGCATGTGGGCCAACTATGGCTACACCTTC. Using reference TRBV7-6 and TRBJ1-2 for the parts outside the CDR3, the full variable domain is GAGVSQSPRYKVTKRGQDVALRCDPISGHVSLYWYRQALGQGPEFLTYFNYEAQQDKSGLPNDRFSAERPEGSISTLTIQRTEQRDSAMYRCASSLGMWANYGYTFGSGTRLTVV.

The chain uses TRBV24-1 and TRBJ1-1; D gene ambiguous. CDR3 length: 17 amino acids. The V end lost 1 base, the J end lost 1 base, and 15 bases lay between the germline ends. CDR1 is KGHDR, CDR2 SFDVKD, per germline. As DNA, the CDR3 is TGTGCCACCAGTGATTTCGAGAATCCTTCGGGGAACACTGAAGCTTTCTTT. This codes for CATSDFENPSGNTEAFF.

This chain uses TRBV30 with TRBJ1-2; tentatively, D is TRBD1 (5 bases). This CDR3 is 14 amino acids long. The germline gives CDR1 GTSNPN, CDR2 SVGIG (reference sequence). V was cut by 2 bases and J by 3 bases, with 13 bases left in between. The CDR3, as DNA: TGTGCCTGGAGTTCGGGCTTCAGGGACTATGGCTACACCTTC. Translating it yields CAWSSGFRDYGYTF.